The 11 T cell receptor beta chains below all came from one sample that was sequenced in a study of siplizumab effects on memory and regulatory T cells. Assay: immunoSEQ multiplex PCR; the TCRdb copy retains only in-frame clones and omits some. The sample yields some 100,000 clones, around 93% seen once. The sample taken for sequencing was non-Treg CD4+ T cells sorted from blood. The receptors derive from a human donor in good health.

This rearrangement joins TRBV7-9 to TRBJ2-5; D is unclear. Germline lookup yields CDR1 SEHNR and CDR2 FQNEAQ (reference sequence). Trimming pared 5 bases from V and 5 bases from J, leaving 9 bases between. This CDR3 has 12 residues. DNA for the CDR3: TGTGCCAGCAGCCCCAGGTGGGAGACCCAGTACTTC. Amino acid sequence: CASSPRWETQYF.

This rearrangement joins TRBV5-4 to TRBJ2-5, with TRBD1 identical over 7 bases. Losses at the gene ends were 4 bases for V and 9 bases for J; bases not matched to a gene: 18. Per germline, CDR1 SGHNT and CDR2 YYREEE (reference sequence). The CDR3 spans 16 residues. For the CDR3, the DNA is TGTGCCAGCAGCCCAGGCCGACAGACAGGGCTGGTGGCCCAGTACTTC. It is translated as CASSPGRQTGLVAQYF. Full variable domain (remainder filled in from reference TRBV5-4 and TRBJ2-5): ETGVTQSPTHLIKTRGQQVTLRCSSQSGHNTVSWYQQALGQGPQFIFQYYREEENGRGNFPPRFSGLQFPNYSSELNVNALELDDSALYLCASSPGRQTGLVAQYFGPGTRLLVL.

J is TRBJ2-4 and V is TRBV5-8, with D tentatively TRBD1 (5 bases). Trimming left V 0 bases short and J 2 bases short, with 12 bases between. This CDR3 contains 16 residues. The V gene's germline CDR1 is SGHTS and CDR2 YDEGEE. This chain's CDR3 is CASSLGLAGSKNIQYF. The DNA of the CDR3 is TGTGCCAGCAGCTTGGGCCTTGCAGGGTCCAAAAACATTCAGTACTTC.

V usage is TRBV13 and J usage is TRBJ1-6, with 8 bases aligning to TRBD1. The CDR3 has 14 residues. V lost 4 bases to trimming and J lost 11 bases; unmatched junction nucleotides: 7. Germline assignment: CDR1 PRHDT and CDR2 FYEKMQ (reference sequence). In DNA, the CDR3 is TGTGCCAGCAGCTCCCGGACAGGGAGTCCACCCCTCCACTTT. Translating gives CASSSRTGSPPLHF.

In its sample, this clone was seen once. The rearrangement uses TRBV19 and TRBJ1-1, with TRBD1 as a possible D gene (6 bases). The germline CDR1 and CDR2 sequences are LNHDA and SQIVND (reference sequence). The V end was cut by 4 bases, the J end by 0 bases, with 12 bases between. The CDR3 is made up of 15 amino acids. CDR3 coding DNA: TGTGCCAGTAGTACACAGACAGGAGTGAACACTGAAGCTTTCTTT. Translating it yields CASSTQTGVNTEAFF.

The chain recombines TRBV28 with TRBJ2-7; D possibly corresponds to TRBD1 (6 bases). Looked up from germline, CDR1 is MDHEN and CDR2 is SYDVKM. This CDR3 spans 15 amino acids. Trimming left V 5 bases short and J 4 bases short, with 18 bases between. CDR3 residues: CASSINGGFTYEQYF. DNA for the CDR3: TGTGCCAGCAGTATTAATGGGGGCTTTACTTACGAGCAGTACTTC.

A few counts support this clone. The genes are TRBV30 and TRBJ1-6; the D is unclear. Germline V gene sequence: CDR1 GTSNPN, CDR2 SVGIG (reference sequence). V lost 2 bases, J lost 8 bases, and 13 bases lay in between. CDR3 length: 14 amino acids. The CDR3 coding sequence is TGTGCCTGGAGTTCTGATCCATTTGATTCACCCCTCCACTTT. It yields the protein CAWSSDPFDSPLHF.

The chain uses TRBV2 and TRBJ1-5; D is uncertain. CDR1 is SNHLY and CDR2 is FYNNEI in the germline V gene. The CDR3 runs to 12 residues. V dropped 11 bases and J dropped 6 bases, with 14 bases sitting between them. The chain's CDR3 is CADGGGGQPQHF. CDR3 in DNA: TGTGCCGATGGAGGAGGCGGTCAGCCCCAGCATTTT.

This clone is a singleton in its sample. The CDR3 loop is CASSLRQGETQYF. DNA for the CDR3: TGTGCCAGCAGTTTACGGCAGGGAGAGACCCAGTACTTC. The rearrangement links TRBV28 to TRBJ2-5; D is perhaps TRBD1 (5 bases). This CDR3 spans 13 amino acids. V lost 2 bases to trimming and J lost 4 bases, with 8 bases between them. Germline V gene lookup returns CDR1 MDHEN and CDR2 SYDVKM. The whole variable domain, filled in from reference TRBV28 and TRBJ2-5, reads DVKVTQSSRYLVKRTGEKVFLECVQDMDHENMFWYRQDPGLGLRLIYFSYDVKMKEKGDIPEGYSVSREKKERFSLILESASTNQTSMYLCASSLRQGETQYFGPGTRLLVL.

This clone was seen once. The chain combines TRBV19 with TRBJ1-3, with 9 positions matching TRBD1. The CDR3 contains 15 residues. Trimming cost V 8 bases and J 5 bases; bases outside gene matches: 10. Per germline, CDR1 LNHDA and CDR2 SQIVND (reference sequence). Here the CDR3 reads CASEIGQGRRNTIYF. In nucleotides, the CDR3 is TGTGCCAGTGAAATCGGACAGGGGCGGCGAAACACCATATATTTT.

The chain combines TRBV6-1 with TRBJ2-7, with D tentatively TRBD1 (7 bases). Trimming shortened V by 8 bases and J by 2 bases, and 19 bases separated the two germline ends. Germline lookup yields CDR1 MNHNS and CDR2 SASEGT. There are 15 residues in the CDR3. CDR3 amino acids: CASAGQKVPTYEQYF. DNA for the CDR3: TGTGCCAGCGCGGGACAGAAAGTACCAACCTACGAGCAGTACTTC.